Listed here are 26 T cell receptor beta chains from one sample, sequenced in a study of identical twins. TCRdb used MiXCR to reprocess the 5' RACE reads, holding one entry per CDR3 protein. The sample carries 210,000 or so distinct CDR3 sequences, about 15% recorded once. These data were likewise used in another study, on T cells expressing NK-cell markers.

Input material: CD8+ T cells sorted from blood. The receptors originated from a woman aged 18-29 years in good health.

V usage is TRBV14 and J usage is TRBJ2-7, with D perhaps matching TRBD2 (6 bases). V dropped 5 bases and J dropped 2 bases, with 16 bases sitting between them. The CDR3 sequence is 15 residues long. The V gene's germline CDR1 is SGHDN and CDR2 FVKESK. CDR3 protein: CASSFGLASTYEQYF. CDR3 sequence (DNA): TGTGCCAGCAGCTTCGGTCTAGCGAGCACCTACGAGCAGTACTTC.

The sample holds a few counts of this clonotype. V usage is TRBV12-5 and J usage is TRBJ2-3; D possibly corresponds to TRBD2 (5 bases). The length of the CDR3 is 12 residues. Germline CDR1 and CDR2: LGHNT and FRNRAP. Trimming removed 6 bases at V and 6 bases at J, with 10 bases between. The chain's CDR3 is CASGESGDTQYF. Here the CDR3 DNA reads TGTGCTAGTGGCGAGTCGGGGGATACGCAGTATTTT.

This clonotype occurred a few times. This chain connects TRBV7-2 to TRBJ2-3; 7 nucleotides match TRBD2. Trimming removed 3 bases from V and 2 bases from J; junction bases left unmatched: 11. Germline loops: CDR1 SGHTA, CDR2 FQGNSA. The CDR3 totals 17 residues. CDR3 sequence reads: CASSFSTTSIVTDTQYF. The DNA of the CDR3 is TGTGCCAGCAGCTTTTCTACGACTAGCATCGTCACAGATACGCAGTATTTT. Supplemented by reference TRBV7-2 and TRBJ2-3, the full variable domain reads GAGVSQSPSNKVTEKGKDVELRCDPISGHTALYWYRQSLGQGLEFLIYFQGNSAPDKSGLPSDRFSAERTGGSVSTLTIQRTQQEDSAVYLCASSFSTTSIVTDTQYFGPGTRLTVL.

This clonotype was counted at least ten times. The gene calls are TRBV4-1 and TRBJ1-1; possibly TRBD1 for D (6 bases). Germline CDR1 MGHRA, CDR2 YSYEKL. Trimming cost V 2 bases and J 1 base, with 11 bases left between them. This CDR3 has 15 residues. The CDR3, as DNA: TGCGCCAGCAGCCAAACTTTACAGGGGAACACTGAAGCTTTCTTT. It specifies CASSQTLQGNTEAFF.

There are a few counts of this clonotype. CDR3: CASSVGQDGELFF. The CDR3 bases are TGTGCCAGCAGCGTAGGACAGGACGGGGAGCTGTTTTTT. The rearrangement links TRBV9 to TRBJ2-2, with D possibly being TRBD1 (6 bases). The CDR3 spans 13 residues. V was shortened by 0 bases and J by 7 bases, with 7 bases between the two germline ends. Germline CDR1 reads SGDLS; CDR2 reads YYNGEE.

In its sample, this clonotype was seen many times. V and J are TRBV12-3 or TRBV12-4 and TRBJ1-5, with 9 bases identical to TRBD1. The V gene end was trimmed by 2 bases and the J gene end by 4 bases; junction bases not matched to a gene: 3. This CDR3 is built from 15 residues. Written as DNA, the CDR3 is TGTGCCAGCAGTTTAACAGGGGGCAGGAATCAGCCCCAGCATTTT. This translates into CASSLTGGRNQPQHF.

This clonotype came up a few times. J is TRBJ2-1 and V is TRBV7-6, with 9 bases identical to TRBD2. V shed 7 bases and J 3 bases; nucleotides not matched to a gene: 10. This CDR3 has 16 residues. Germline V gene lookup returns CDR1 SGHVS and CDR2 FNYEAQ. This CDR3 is CASNDPAGGLYNEQFF. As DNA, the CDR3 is TGTGCCAGCAACGATCCGGCGGGGGGGCTCTACAATGAGCAGTTCTTC.

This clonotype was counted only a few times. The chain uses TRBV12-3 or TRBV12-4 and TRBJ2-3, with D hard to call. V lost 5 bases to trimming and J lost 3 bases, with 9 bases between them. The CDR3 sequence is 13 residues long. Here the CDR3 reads CASSKMMTDTQYF. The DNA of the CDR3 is TGTGCCAGCAGTAAGATGATGACAGATACGCAGTATTTT.

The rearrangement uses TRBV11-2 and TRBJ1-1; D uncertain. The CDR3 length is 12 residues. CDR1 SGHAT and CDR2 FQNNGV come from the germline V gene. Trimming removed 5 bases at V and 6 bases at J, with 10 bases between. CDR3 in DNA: TGTGCCAGCAGCGGACCTCGGCCTGAAGCTTTCTTT. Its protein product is CASSGPRPEAFF.

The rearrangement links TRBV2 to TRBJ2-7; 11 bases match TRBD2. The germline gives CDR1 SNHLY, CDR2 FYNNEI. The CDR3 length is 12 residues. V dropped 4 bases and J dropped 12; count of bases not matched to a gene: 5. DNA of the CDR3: TGTGCCAGCAGTGGGGGACTAGCGGAGATGTACTTC. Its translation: CASSGGLAEMYF.

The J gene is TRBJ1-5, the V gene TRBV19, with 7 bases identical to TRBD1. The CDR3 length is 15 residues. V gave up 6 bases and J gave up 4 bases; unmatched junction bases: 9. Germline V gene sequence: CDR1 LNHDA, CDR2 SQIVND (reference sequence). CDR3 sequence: CASRPSGQRNQPQHF. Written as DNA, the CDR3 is TGTGCCAGTAGGCCCTCGGGACAGAGGAATCAGCCCCAGCATTTT. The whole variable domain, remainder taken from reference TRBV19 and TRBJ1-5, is DGGITQSPKYLFRKEGQNVTLSCEQNLNHDAMYWYRQDPGQGLRLIYYSQIVNDFQKGDIAEGYSVSREKKESFPLTVTSAQKNPTAFYLCASRPSGQRNQPQHFGDGTRLSIL.

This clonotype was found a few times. The CDR3 DNA is TGTGCCAGCAGTTCGGGACTGCTCACAGATACGCAGTATTTT. It encodes CASSSGLLTDTQYF. This rearrangement joins TRBV27 to TRBJ2-3; tentative D call: TRBD2 (6 bases). The CDR3 consists of 14 residues. Trimming stripped 4 bases from V and 2 bases from J, with 10 bases between. CDR1 is MNHEY and CDR2 is SMNVEV in the germline V gene (reference sequence).

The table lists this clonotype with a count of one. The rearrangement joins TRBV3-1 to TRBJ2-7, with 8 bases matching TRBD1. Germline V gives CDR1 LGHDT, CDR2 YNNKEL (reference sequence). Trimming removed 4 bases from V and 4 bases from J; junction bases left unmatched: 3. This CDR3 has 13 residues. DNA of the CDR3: TGTGCCAGCAGCCCCCAGGGGGCATACGAGCAGTACTTC. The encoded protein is CASSPQGAYEQYF.

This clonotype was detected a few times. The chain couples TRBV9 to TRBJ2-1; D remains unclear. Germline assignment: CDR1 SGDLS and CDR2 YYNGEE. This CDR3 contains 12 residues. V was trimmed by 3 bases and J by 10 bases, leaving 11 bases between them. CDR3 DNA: TGTGCCAGCAGCGCCCCGATGCAGGAGCAGTTCTTC. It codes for CASSAPMQEQFF.

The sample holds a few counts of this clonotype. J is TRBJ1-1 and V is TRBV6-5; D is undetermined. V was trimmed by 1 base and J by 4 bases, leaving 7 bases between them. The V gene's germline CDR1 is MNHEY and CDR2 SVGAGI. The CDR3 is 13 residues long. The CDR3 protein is CASSYYGSTEAFF. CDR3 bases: TGTGCCAGCAGTTACTACGGCTCCACTGAAGCTTTCTTT.

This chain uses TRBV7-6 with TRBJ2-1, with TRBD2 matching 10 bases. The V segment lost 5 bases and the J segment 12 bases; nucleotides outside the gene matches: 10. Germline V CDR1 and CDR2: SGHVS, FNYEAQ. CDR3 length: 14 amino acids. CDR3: CASSQGELAGTQFF. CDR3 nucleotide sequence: TGTGCCAGCAGCCAAGGGGAACTAGCGGGGACGCAGTTCTTC.

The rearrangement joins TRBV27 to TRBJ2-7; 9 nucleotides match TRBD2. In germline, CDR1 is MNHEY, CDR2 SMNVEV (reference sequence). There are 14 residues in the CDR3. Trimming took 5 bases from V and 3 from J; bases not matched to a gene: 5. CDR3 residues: CASSIAGANYEQYF. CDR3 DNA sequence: TGTGCCAGCAGTATAGCGGGAGCCAACTACGAGCAGTACTTC.

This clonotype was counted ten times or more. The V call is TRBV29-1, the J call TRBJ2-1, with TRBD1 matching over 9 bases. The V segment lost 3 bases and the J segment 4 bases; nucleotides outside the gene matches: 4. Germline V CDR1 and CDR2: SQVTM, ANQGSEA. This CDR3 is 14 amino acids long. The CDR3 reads CSVDLTGGYNEQFF. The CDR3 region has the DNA TGCAGCGTTGACTTGACAGGGGGATACAATGAGCAGTTCTTC.

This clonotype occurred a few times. In DNA, the CDR3 is TGTGCCAGCAGGTGGGGGGGGGCCGCCGGGGAGCTGTTTTTT. Encoded protein: CASRWGGAAGELFF. The gene calls are TRBV12-3 or TRBV12-4 and TRBJ2-2; D might be TRBD2 (7 bases). The CDR3 loop spans 14 amino acids. V was shortened by 6 bases and J by 6 bases, with 14 bases between the two germline ends.

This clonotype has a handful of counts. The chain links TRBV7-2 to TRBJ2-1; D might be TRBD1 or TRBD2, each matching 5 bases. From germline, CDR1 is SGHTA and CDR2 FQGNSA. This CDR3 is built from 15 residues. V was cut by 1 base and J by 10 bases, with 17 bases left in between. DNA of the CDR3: TGTGCCAGCAGCTTAGAGTGGGGACCGACGACGGAGCAGTTCTTC. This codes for CASSLEWGPTTEQFF.

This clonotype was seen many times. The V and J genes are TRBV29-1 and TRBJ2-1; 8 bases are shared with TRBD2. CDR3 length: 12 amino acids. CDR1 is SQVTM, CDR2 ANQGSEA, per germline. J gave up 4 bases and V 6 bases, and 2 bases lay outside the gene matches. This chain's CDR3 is CSVAGAYNEQFF. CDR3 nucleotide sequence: TGCAGCGTAGCGGGAGCATACAATGAGCAGTTCTTC.

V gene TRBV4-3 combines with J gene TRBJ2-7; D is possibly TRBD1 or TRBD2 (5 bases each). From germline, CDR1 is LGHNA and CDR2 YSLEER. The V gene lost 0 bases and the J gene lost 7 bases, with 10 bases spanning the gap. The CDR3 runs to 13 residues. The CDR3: CASSQDRGWEQYF. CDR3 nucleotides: TGCGCCAGCAGCCAAGATCGGGGCTGGGAGCAGTACTTC.

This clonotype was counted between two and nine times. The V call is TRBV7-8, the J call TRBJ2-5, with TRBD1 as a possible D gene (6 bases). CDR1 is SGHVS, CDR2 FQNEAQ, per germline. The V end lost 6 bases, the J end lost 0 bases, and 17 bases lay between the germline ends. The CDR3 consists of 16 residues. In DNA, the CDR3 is TGTGCCAGCAGACGACGCCAGGGGTACTACCAAGAGACCCAGTACTTC. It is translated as CASRRRQGYYQETQYF.

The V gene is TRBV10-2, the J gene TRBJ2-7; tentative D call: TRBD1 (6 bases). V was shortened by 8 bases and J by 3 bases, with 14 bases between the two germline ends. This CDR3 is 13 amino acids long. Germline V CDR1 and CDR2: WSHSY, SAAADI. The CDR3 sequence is CASSAWDNYEQYF. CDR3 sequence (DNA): TGCGCCAGCTCCGCATGGGACAACTACGAGCAGTACTTC.

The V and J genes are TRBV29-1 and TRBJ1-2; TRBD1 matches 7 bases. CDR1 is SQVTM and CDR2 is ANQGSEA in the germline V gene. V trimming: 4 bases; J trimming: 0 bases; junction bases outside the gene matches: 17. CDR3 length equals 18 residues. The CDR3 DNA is TGCAGCGTTGTGGTCCCCCCGGGACAGACGGATACTAACTATGGCTACACCTTC. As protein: CSVVVPPGQTDTNYGYTF. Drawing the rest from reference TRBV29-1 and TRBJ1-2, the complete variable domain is SAVISQKPSRDICQRGTSLTIQCQVDSQVTMMFWYRQQPGQSLTLIATANQGSEATYESGFVIDKFPISRPNLTFSTLTVSNMSPEDSSIYLCSVVVPPGQTDTNYGYTFGSGTRLTVV.

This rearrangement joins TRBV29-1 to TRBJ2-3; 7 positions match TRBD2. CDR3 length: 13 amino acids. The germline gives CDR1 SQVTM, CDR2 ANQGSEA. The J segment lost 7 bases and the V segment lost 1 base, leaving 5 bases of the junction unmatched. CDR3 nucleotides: TGCAGCGTTGAAGGCGGGAGTAGTTATACGCAGTATTTT. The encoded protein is CSVEGGSSYTQYF.